Listed below are T cell receptor beta chains from one sample, sequenced in a study of T cell changes during pregnancy in multiple sclerosis. Method: immunoSEQ multiplex PCR; TCRdb's copy keeps in-frame clones and lacks some. Of roughly 100,000 clones in the sample, under 95% were seen once. The input for sequencing was peripheral blood, taken before pregnancy. These receptors came from a female donor with multiple sclerosis, enrolled in a pregnancy study. Each CDR3 is given with its conserved first and last residue. D genes are given only for firm matches. Size is stated for part of the rows, as once, few or many counts, or as a class when the clone is expanded.

v_gene	j_gene	abundance	d_gene	CDR3nt	CDR3aa
TRBV19	TRBJ1-1	-	-	TGTGCCAGCGGGGGGGTTTTCACTGAAGCTTTCTTT	CASGGVFTEAFF
TRBV2	TRBJ1-2	few	TRBD1	TGTGCCAGCATAGAGACAGGGATGAGTTATGGCTACACCTTC	CASIETGMSYGYTF
TRBV11-3	TRBJ2-3	-	TRBD1	TGTGCCAGCAGCCTCAGGGGGCTGGCAGATACGCAGTATTTT	CASSLRGLADTQYF
TRBV4-2	TRBJ1-5	-	-	TGTGCCAGCAGCCCCGGGAGGCATAGGGGGAATCAGCCCCAGCATTTT	CASSPGRHRGNQPQHF
TRBV7-9	TRBJ2-7	-	TRBD2	TGTGCCAGCAGCGCCTGGACTAGCGGGAGGGCCTACGAGCAGTACTTC	CASSAWTSGRAYEQYF
TRBV7-3	TRBJ2-5	-	-	TGTGCCAGCAGCCCCCTCCCGGGAACCCAAGAGACCCAGTACTTC	CASSPLPGTQETQYF
TRBV6-1	TRBJ1-5	once	TRBD1	TGTGCCAGCACCTCTCGGGACAGGGGCAGTCAGCATTTT	CASTSRDRGSQHF
TRBV27	TRBJ2-7	-	-	TGTGCCAGCAGTTTAAATCCCAGGGGCGGCGAGCAGTACTTC	CASSLNPRGGEQYF
TRBV5-8	TRBJ2-7	-	TRBD2	TGTGCCAGCAGCCGAACTAGCGGTAATACCTACGAGCAGTACTTC	CASSRTSGNTYEQYF
TRBV28	TRBJ2-3	-	TRBD2	TGTGCCAGCAGACGCCGGGGACTAGCGTTAACAGATACGCAGTATTTT	CASRRRGLALTDTQYF
TRBV29-1	TRBJ2-3	-	TRBD1	TGCAGCGTTGAGGGATCGGGACAGGGAGGGACTAGCACAGATACGCAGTATTTT	CSVEGSGQGGTSTDTQYF
TRBV27	TRBJ1-2	-	-	TGTGCCACCGCTTTGAATTACAGGGAATATAACTATGGCTACACCTTC	CATALNYREYNYGYTF
TRBV18	TRBJ1-2	-	TRBD1	TGTGCCAGCTCACCTTTAACCGGGACAGGCGAATCTTATGGCTACACCTTC	CASSPLTGTGESYGYTF
TRBV18	TRBJ1-2	-	-	TGTGCCAGCTCACCTTCTGAGAACTATGGCTACACCTTC	CASSPSENYGYTF
TRBV18	TRBJ2-7	-	TRBD1	TGTGCCAGCTCACCACCCCTAAGGACAGGGAAGAACGAGCAGTACTTC	CASSPPLRTGKNEQYF
TRBV5-4	TRBJ1-4	-	-	TGTGCCAGCAGGGGACTCTTGGGGAAACTGTTTTTT	CASRGLLGKLFF
TRBV6-6	TRBJ2-7	-	-	TGTGCCACCCGTGACGGGGGAGGCTACGAGCAGTACTTC	CATRDGGGYEQYF
TRBV5-5	TRBJ2-2	-	-	TGTGCCAGCAGTTCCAGTTTCGGGACAAGAAACACCGGGGAGCTGTTTTTT	CASSSSFGTRNTGELFF
TRBV6-1	TRBJ1-5	-	-	TGTGCCAGCATCCGACAGCCCCAAAGCAATCAGCCCCAGCATTTT	CASIRQPQSNQPQHF
TRBV28	TRBJ1-5	-	-	TGTGCCAGCAGTTTTGAAGGTGGAGAGGGTAGCAATCAGCCCCAGCATTTT	CASSFEGGEGSNQPQHF
TRBV7-9	TRBJ2-7	-	-	TGTGCCAGCAGCCACGGATTTTGGGGGGTTGAGCAGTACTTC	CASSHGFWGVEQYF
TRBV19	TRBJ2-3	-	-	TGTGCCAGTAGTAAAGGACAGTTGGCAGATACGCAGTATTTT	CASSKGQLADTQYF
TRBV14	TRBJ2-3	-	-	TGTGCCAGCAGCCAAGAACGGGGTCTTCCCTTGACAGATACGCAGTATTTT	CASSQERGLPLTDTQYF
TRBV5-1	TRBJ1-2	-	TRBD1	TGCGCCAGCAGCGGAACACCGGGACAGGGTGGCTACACCTTC	CASSGTPGQGGYTF
TRBV14	TRBJ2-7	-	-	TGTGCCAGCAGTTGGGTCGGGTACGAGCAGTACTTC	CASSWVGYEQYF
TRBV5-1	TRBJ1-1	-	-	TGCGCCAGCAGGCTTGGTTCGGGGAACACTGAAGCTTTCTTT	CASRLGSGNTEAFF
TRBV6-5	TRBJ2-1	-	-	TGTGCCAGCAGTTACTCTATCAATGAGCAGTTCTTC	CASSYSINEQFF
TRBV6-1	TRBJ1-5	-	-	TGTGCCAGCAGGGGTCAGGGGCCCCAGCATTTT	CASRGQGPQHF
TRBV5-4	TRBJ2-7	once	-	TGTGCCAGCAGCCTAGCCGGACTGAAAACCTACGAGCAGTACTTC	CASSLAGLKTYEQYF
TRBV5-1	TRBJ2-2	-	TRBD2	TGCGCCAGCAGCTTGAGGGGACTAGCGGGGATGAACACCGGGGAGCTGTTTTTT	CASSLRGLAGMNTGELFF
TRBV7-2	TRBJ1-5	-	-	TGTGCCAGCAGCTTAAAAGGGGGCAATCAGCCCCAGCATTTT	CASSLKGGNQPQHF
TRBV7-8	TRBJ2-6	-	-	TGTGCCAGCAGCTTGCTACAGCTATCTGGGGCCAACGTCCTGACTTTC	CASSLLQLSGANVLTF
TRBV30	TRBJ2-7	-	TRBD2	TGTGCCTGGAGTCCCCTCCCCGGGACTATCGAGCAGTACTTC	CAWSPLPGTIEQYF
TRBV11-3	TRBJ2-3	-	-	TGTGCCAGCAGCTTAGATTTGGGGCGGGGCGGCACAGATACGCAGTATTTT	CASSLDLGRGGTDTQYF
TRBV2	TRBJ2-1	-	-	TGTGCCAGCAGTGAGAGGAGCGGGTCGGTCAATGAGCAGTTCTTC	CASSERSGSVNEQFF
TRBV15	TRBJ2-7	-	-	TGTGCCACCAGCAGAGTGGGGACTGGAGCCTACGAGCAGTACTTC	CATSRVGTGAYEQYF
TRBV7-9	TRBJ2-2	-	-	TGTGCCAGCAGCAACATCAGGGTAAACGGGGAGCTGTTTTTT	CASSNIRVNGELFF
TRBV30	TRBJ1-2	-	TRBD1	TGTGCCTGGACGCGCAGGGGGACTGGATATGGCTACACCTTC	CAWTRRGTGYGYTF
TRBV11-3	TRBJ1-1	-	-	TGTGCCAGCAGCTTAGGGGGGCCCACTGAAGCTTTCTTT	CASSLGGPTEAFF
TRBV6-5	TRBJ2-1	-	TRBD2	TGTGCCAGCAGTCGGGACTATACGCGGAGCAATGAGCAGTTCTTC	CASSRDYTRSNEQFF
TRBV7-2	TRBJ2-1	-	TRBD2	TGTGCCAGCAGCTTATGGCGGGGGGCAAGTGAGCAGTTCTTC	CASSLWRGASEQFF
TRBV6-1	TRBJ2-1	-	-	TGTGCCAGCATCCCTGTATTAGCGCGGTCAAATGAGCAGTTCTTC	CASIPVLARSNEQFF
TRBV5-1	TRBJ1-6	-	-	TGCGCCAGCAGCTTGGAGGAGCTTTCACCCCTCCACTTT	CASSLEELSPLHF
TRBV19	TRBJ2-1	-	TRBD2	TGTGCCAGTACCCGGACTAGCGGGAGGCCCTACAATGAGCAGTTCTTC	CASTRTSGRPYNEQFF
TRBV4-3	TRBJ2-5	-	-	TGCGCCAGCAGCCAAGATGGGCAGGGTGGAGAGACCCAGTACTTC	CASSQDGQGGETQYF
TRBV19	TRBJ1-4	-	TRBD1	TGTGCCAGTAGTATTACCAGGGGGCGGGCGAATGAAAAACTGTTTTTT	CASSITRGRANEKLFF
TRBV9	TRBJ2-3	-	-	TGTGCCAGCAGCGTTAGACAAACAGATACGCAGTATTTT	CASSVRQTDTQYF
TRBV27	TRBJ2-6	-	TRBD1	TGTGCCAGCAGGCAGACAGGGGGCGCCTCTGGGGCCAACGTCCTGACTTTC	CASRQTGGASGANVLTF
TRBV6-5	TRBJ1-4	-	-	TGTGCCAGCAGTAGCCTAACGGTTGAAAAACTGTTTTTT	CASSSLTVEKLFF
TRBV4-3	TRBJ2-5	-	-	TGCGCCAGCAGCCAATCCCGGGGGAGCCAGTACTTC	CASSQSRGSQYF
TRBV18	TRBJ1-3	-	-	TGTGCCAGCTCACTGGGACTGCTCTCTGGAAACACCATATATTTT	CASSLGLLSGNTIYF
TRBV5-1	TRBJ2-3	-	-	TGCGCCAGCAGCTTGGAGCCCCCAGATACGCAGTATTTT	CASSLEPPDTQYF
TRBV11-1	TRBJ2-5	-	-	TGTGCCAGCAGCTCCACCCGCCTGGGGGGACAAGAGACCCAGTACTTC	CASSSTRLGGQETQYF
TRBV19	TRBJ2-1	-	-	TGTGCCAGTAGTCGACCCTGGGGGGATGAGCAGTTCTTC	CASSRPWGDEQFF
TRBV11-2	TRBJ2-1	-	-	TGTGCCAGCAGCTCCCTGCGGCGGGACAGAGTACGTCCTGAGCAGTTCTTC	CASSSLRRDRVRPEQFF
TRBV5-6	TRBJ1-1	few	-	TGTGCCAGCAGCTTGTTAGGGAGCACTGAAGCTTTCTTT	CASSLLGSTEAFF
TRBV28	TRBJ1-2	-	-	TGTGCCAGCAGTCCAGGCACTGGCTACACCTTC	CASSPGTGYTF
TRBV27	TRBJ1-6	-	-	TGTGCCAGCAGCCAGCGGTTCTCTAATTCACCCCTCCACTTT	CASSQRFSNSPLHF